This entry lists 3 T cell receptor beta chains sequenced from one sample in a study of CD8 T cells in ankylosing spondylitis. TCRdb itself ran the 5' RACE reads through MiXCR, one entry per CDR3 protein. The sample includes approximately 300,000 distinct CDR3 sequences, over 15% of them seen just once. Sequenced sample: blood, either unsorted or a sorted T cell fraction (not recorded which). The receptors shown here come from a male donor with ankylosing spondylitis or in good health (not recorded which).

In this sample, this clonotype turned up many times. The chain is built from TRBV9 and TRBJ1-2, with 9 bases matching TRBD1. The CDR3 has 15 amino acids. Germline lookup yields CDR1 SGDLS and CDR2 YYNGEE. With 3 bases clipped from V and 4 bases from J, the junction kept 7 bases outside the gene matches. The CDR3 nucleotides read TGTGCCAGCAGCGCTGGACAGGGGAGGGTCTATGGCTACACCTTC. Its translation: CASSAGQGRVYGYTF.

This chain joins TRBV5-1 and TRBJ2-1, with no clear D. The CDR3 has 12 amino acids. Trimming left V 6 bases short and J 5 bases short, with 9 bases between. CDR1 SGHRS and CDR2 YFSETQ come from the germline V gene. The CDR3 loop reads CASNLGHNEQFF. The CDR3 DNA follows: TGCGCCAGCAATCTTGGGCACAATGAGCAGTTCTTC.

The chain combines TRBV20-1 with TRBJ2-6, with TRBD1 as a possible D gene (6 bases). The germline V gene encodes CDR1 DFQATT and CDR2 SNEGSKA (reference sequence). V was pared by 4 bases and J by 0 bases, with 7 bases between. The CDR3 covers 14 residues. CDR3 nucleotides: TGCAGTGCTACAGGGGACTCTGGGGCCAACGTCCTGACTTTC. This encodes CSATGDSGANVLTF.